This T cell receptor beta chain was observed in a study of blood T cell repertoires in COVID-19 (dated by TCRdb to the early 2020s). Background for the entire study: Samples covering the acute and convalescent phases of COVID-19 were provided by collaborators in the United States, Italy and Spain. The prospective study material was composed of cDNA or gDNA derived from T cells, B-cell-depleted T cells, or PBMCs. Subjects who had been exposed to COVID-19, were actively infected with it, or had recovered from it provided the deeply sampled blood TCRbeta repertoires that made up the dataset. A freely available public database, intended as a resource for researchers studying the immune response to SARS-CoV-2, is where the repertoires were released. The samples were drawn from the first 160 participants of the ongoing ImmuneRACE study and from over a thousand subjects provided by 6 global collaborators. The sample metadata nearly always contained a de-identified subject ID, COVID-19 status, age in years and sex. Where HLA class I and class II types were available, the types were taken from metadata supplied by the sample provider, not from assay-based typing.

Sequences SGHAT (CDR1) and FQDESV (CDR2) are obtained from the germline V gene (reference sequence). The CDR3 goes from the cysteine to the phenylalanine over 12 residues. The read is trimmed to its CDR3 DNA, 36 bases read in frame from base 1. TCRbeta CDR3 regions were amplified from genomic DNA by means of the immunoSEQ Assay, a bias-controlled multiplex PCR. The paper's data handling went like this. Within the assay, amplification of reference gene primers was used to estimate how many nucleated cells each sample contained. Sequence reads were collapsed and filtered to measure the absolute abundance of every unique TCRbeta CDR3 rearrangement. For each sample, productive Simpson clonality was calculated by taking the square root of Simpson's diversity index across productive rearrangements. TCRdb's version of the immuneACCESS table is confined to in-frame rearrangements and falls short of the full clone set. An unresolved V gene accounts for under half of the shortfall where checked; the remainder is of unknown origin. Clonal size and the V and J genes are those of that table, whereas D and trimming came from the DNA. The sample profile shows about 39,000 clones; approximately 91% of them were found once. Around 2% of the sample is taken by the ten largest.

Whole blood was collected in K2EDTA tubes by collaborating institutions according to the institutions' own protocols. For TCRbeta analysis, collaborators shipped samples in one of three forms: frozen whole blood, isolated PBMCs, or DNA extracted from either of those sample types. The investigation overall reported the following: Clinical and demographic metadata were provided uncurated, with the amount varying by source and participant.

Remarks on this clone: What this receptor recognizes is not known. The germline gene is not matched at one end of the junction; a read error may be the cause.

The TCR was taken from a man aged 50-59 years with active COVID-19. The rearranged chain carries TRBV11-1 and TRBJ1-1; possibly the D gene is TRBD1, per 6 matching bases. The sequenced material came from peripheral blood. Read as DNA, the sequence is TGTGCCAGCAGCTTAGGGGACACTAAAGCTTTCTTT. Its translation is CASSLGDTKAFF.